Listed below are T cell receptor beta chains from one sample, sequenced in a study of technical replicates of blood from several donors. Assay: immunoSEQ multiplex PCR; the TCRdb copy retains only in-frame clones and omits some. The sample has around 80,000 clones, roughly 93% seen once. Sample: T cells isolated from PBMCs. All receptors come from a human donor in good health. CDR3s leave out the opening cysteine and the closing phenylalanine or tryptophan. Size tells how often a clone was seen (once, few, many) or the class of an expanded clone, and some rows leave it out.

clone_size j_call v_call cdr3_aa
. TRBJ2-7 TRBV29-1 SVEDSRTEGYEQY
. TRBJ2-7 TRBV7-9 ASSFQGLTYEQY
. TRBJ1-2 TRBV28 ASGKDTPYGYT
. TRBJ2-2 TRBV15 ATSPRTGFITGELF
. TRBJ2-3 TRBV19 ASRSRGREGSATDTQY
. TRBJ1-2 TRBV7-9 ASSLASRHRGGLEGYT
once TRBJ2-1 TRBV2 ASGGDRIYNEQF
. TRBJ2-2 TRBV7-9 ASSWTSDGELF
. TRBJ2-1 TRBV11-3 ASSFILTGEQF
once TRBJ2-3 TRBV10-3 AIRNPQGGQSDTQY
once TRBJ1-6 TRBV5-4 ASSVDSYNSPLH
. TRBJ2-7 TRBV4-1 ASSQGAGKGYYEQY
. TRBJ2-2 TRBV4-2 ASSQDRTGGPDGELF
. TRBJ2-7 TRBV5-1 ASSFGFGGALEQY
. TRBJ2-7 TRBV11-2 ASSLDHFASGSEQY
. TRBJ1-1 TRBV7-9 ASSSNPLTPEAF
. TRBJ2-5 TRBV21-1 ASSKVLRGRGETQY
. TRBJ1-1 TRBV7-9 ASSSRRGWTEAF
. TRBJ2-3 TRBV2 ASSRTGEWDTQY
. TRBJ2-1 TRBV19 ASSMRQKTYNEQF
. TRBJ1-3 TRBV19 ASRPPGGSGNTIY
few TRBJ1-5 TRBV18 ASSREGASQPQH
. TRBJ2-2 TRBV27 ASSFTPLRGTGELF
. TRBJ1-5 TRBV28 ASSPPSRDRLYQPQH
. TRBJ2-5 TRBV9 ASSVAGLAAETQY
. TRBJ2-6 TRBV10-2 ASSEEDRVQQGGANVLT
. TRBJ2-7 TRBV1 TSSRRGRDSPFEQY
. TRBJ1-2 TRBV11-3 AGKGHPLDGYT
. TRBJ2-1 TRBV11-1 ASSSSGTSAKPYNEQF
. TRBJ2-2 TRBV10-1 ASSRGLESGELF
. TRBJ1-2 TRBV6-4 ASRDRGRGYGYT
. TRBJ2-1 TRBV2 ASSQDRVSDEQF
. TRBJ1-1 TRBV11-1 ASSLGRVLVNTEAF
. TRBJ1-1 TRBV10-1 ASSAVMNTEAF
. TRBJ2-7 TRBV25-1 ASSEGGRSYEQY
. TRBJ2-7 TRBV28 ASRPLRTAGDYEQY
. TRBJ2-5 TRBV27 ASSSGSGSIFETQY
. TRBJ1-5 TRBV30 AWSPGGNQPQH
. TRBJ2-7 TRBV5-6 ASSYDSEGYEQY
. TRBJ1-5 TRBV6-1 ASSEEAGQQPQH
. TRBJ2-7 TRBV2 ASMSDRGRIVYEQY
. TRBJ2-7 TRBV29-1 SVEDGEGADSYEQY
. TRBJ1-1 TRBV5-5 ASSPLGGQWTEAF
. TRBJ1-1 TRBV7-9 ASSPGPEAF
. TRBJ2-1 TRBV7-9 ASQIPGQGNNEQF
. TRBJ1-1 TRBV10-3 AISAAGGRNTEAF
once TRBJ1-5 TRBV28 AGKDRDTQPQH
. TRBJ1-2 TRBV2 ASSGSWGDGYT
. TRBJ1-2 TRBV11-2 ASSLVLPDRGTGGYT
. TRBJ1-4 TRBV28 ASRPHLGQVNEKLF
once TRBJ2-3 TRBV6-4 ASSDRGHPTDTQY
. TRBJ2-3 TRBV11-1 ASSGEGSGSTDTQY
few TRBJ2-2 TRBV5-1 ASSLALTGELF
. TRBJ2-7 TRBV4-1 ASSHLAEGTYEQY
. TRBJ2-5 TRBV5-1 ASSGGSQETQY
. TRBJ2-7 TRBV28 ASQAQGSEQY
. TRBJ2-5 TRBV7-3 ASSSGGRETQY
. TRBJ2-7 TRBV7-6 ASSSKEGGYEQY
. TRBJ1-5 TRBV15 ATSRRLNQPQH
. TRBJ2-1 TRBV4-1 ASSQDAGSYNEQF